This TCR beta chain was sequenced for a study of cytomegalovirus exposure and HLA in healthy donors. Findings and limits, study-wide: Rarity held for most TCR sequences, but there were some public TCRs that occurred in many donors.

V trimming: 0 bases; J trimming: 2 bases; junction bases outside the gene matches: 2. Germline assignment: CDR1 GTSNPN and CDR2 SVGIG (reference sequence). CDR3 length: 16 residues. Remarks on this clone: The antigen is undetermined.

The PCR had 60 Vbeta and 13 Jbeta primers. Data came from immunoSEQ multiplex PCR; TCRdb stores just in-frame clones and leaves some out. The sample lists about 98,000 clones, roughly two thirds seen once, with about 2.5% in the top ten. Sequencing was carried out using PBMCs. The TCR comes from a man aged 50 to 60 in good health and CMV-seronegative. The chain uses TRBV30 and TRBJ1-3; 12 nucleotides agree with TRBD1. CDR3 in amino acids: CAWSVRDRGPGNTIYF. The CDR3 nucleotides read TGTGCCTGGAGTGTACGGGACAGGGGGCCTGGAAACACCATATATTTT.